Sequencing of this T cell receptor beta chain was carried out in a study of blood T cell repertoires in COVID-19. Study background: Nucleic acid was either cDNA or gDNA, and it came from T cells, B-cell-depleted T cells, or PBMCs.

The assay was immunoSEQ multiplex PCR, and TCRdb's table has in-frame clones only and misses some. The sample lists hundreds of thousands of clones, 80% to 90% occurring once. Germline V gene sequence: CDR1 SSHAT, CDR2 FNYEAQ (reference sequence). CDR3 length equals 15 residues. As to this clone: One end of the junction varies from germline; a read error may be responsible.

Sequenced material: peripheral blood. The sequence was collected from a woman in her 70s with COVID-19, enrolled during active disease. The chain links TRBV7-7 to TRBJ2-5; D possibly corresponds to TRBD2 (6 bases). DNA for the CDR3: TGTGCTAGCAGCTTAACCGGGAGCCTGCAAGAGACCCAGTACTTC. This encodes CASSLTGSLQETQYF.